The TCR beta chain described here comes from a study of cytomegalovirus exposure and HLA in healthy donors listed by TCRdb under 2017. With respect to the entire study: According to a later analysis, the 120 or so validation repertoires were produced on the same platform as the approximately 690 repertoires of the first cohort. The study aimed to test whether cataloging public T cell receptors could reveal signatures of past pathogen exposure. Along with the approximately 650-subject first cohort, a separate validation cohort of roughly 110 different subjects was used. The study combined high-throughput TCR immunosequencing, statistical association of individual TCRs with disease status, and machine learning to predict cytomegalovirus infection status. Study-wide findings and limitations: In vitro tests confirmed that a few of the cytomegalovirus-associated TCR beta chains recognize cytomegalovirus antigens. The study listed 170 or so TCR beta chains as associated with cytomegalovirus. The authors suggested that the approach could potentially be extended to other disease states and immunological phenotypes. A later analysis found that TCRs clustered in the first cohort also tended to co-occur in the roughly 120 validation repertoires, with 94% of cluster scores above 0. Most TCR sequences were seen in very few donors, while some public TCRs were found in many individuals. A later analysis had no HLA typing for the validation cohort, so co-occurrence there was scored across all 110 or so repertoires. In both the original and validation cohorts, the classifier was reported to diagnose cytomegalovirus status with high specificity and sensitivity.

V gives up 2 bases and J gives up 3 bases, and the segment between their germline ends measures 15 bases. From a lookup of the germline V gene, CDR1 and CDR2 are MNHEY and SVGAGI. Reading from cysteine to phenylalanine, the CDR3 counts 16 amino acids. Just CDR3 DNA is preserved here, 48 bases in frame from base 1. The method behind the library was the immunoSEQ multiplex PCR assay. On the authors' methods: A statistical classification framework was developed to diagnose cytomegalovirus status using the catalog of TCR beta chain sequences. Sourced from immuneACCESS, this table was stored by TCRdb with only in-frame sequences that have V and J called. A share of the clones is absent; for the studies checked, an unresolved V gene accounts for under half, and the remainder has no known explanation. The V and J calls and the clone size are those of that table, but D and trimming were determined from the DNA. This sample lists roughly 70,000 clones; around 97% were detected once. Of the sample, around 1.5% falls within the top ten clones.

The donors belonged to the validation cohort of 90 to 150 subjects, which was separate from the approximately 660-subject first cohort. Regarding this clone: Its antigen is not yet known. It has no much larger one-base neighbor in the sample; base qualities were not kept.

The chain is assembled from TRBV6-5 and TRBJ2-3; possibly the D gene is TRBD2, per 7 matching bases. The receptor was derived from a woman younger than 30 in good health and CMV-seropositive. The sample was PBMCs. The CDR3 protein: CASSYGQGRGTDTQYF. The nucleotide sequence is TGTGCCAGCAGTTACGGCCAGGGGAGGGGGACAGATACGCAGTATTTT.